This is a list of T cell receptor beta chains from one sample in a study of early T cells in non-severe SARS-CoV-2 infection. TCRdb recomputed calls from the 5' RACE reads with MiXCR, one row per CDR3 protein. This sample has more than 90,000 distinct CDR3 sequences, with less than 15% found just once. Sequencing input: whole blood. The receptors come from an adult who was a healthcare worker with PCR-confirmed SARS-CoV-2 infection or an uninfected control (not recorded which). Each CDR3 is given with its conserved first and last residue. A D gene is named only where the DNA matches it firmly. Only part of the rows carry a size: once, few, many, or a class if the clone is expanded.

DNA | CDR3 | D | J | length | V | size
TGTGCCAGCAGTTTGTCAGGGCTCTTTGGCACAGATACGCAGTATTTT | CASSLSGLFGTDTQYF | - | TRBJ2-3 | 16 | TRBV28 | few
TGCAGTGCTAGGGATTATTACACCGGGGAGCTGTTTTTT | CSARDYYTGELFF | - | TRBJ2-2 | 13 | TRBV20-1 | many
TGTGCCAGCAGCTTATATAGGTCAGGCACAGATACGCAGTATTTT | CASSLYRSGTDTQYF | - | TRBJ2-3 | 15 | TRBV7-2 | -
TGCAGCGTTGGCCAAACAGGTGTACAAGAGACCCAGTACTTC | CSVGQTGVQETQYF | - | TRBJ2-5 | 14 | TRBV29-1 | -
TGCGCCAGCAGCCAGGGGCCCGTTTTCAGCAATGAGCAGTTCTTC | CASSQGPVFSNEQFF | - | TRBJ2-1 | 15 | TRBV4-3 | -
TGTGCCAGCAGCTTAGAGCCGACAGGGGATCACGAGCAGTACTTC | CASSLEPTGDHEQYF | TRBD1 | TRBJ2-7 | 15 | TRBV11-2 | many
TGTGCCAGCAGCTCCTCGCCGGCGCCTGGAAACACCATATATTTT | CASSSSPAPGNTIYF | - | TRBJ1-3 | 15 | TRBV7-2 | few
TGCAGCGTTGAAGCGGGATACTACGAGCAGTACTTC | CSVEAGYYEQYF | - | TRBJ2-7 | 12 | TRBV29-1 | many
TGCGCCAGCAGCTTGGGGTCGGGCACAGATACGCAGTATTTT | CASSLGSGTDTQYF | - | TRBJ2-3 | 14 | TRBV5-1 | many
TGTGCCAGTAGGACAGGGGTAAATGAGCAGTTCTTC | CASRTGVNEQFF | TRBD1 | TRBJ2-1 | 12 | TRBV19 | few
TGCAGTGCTAGAGATTCGGGACGGGGTATCACTGAAGCTTTCTTT | CSARDSGRGITEAFF | - | TRBJ1-1 | 15 | TRBV20-1 | many
TGTGCCAGCAGTTTAGTGGGACAGGGTCGCGAGCAGTACTTC | CASSLVGQGREQYF | TRBD1 | TRBJ2-7 | 14 | TRBV28 | many
TGTGCCAGCAGTTCCGGGACAGGAGATGAAAAACTGTTTTTT | CASSSGTGDEKLFF | TRBD1 | TRBJ1-4 | 14 | TRBV2 | many
TGTGCCAGCACCCGGGACTACCGAGAGACCCAGTACTTC | CASTRDYRETQYF | TRBD2 | TRBJ2-5 | 13 | TRBV14 | many
TGTGCCAGCAGTCCGGCCCTGGGGCGCGAAAAACTGTTTTTT | CASSPALGREKLFF | - | TRBJ1-4 | 14 | TRBV27 | many
TGTGCCAGCAGGGAAAACACCGGGGAGCTGTTTTTT | CASRENTGELFF | - | TRBJ2-2 | 12 | TRBV12-3/TRBV12-4 | many
TGTGCCAGCAGTGATCAGGGACTGACGAACACTGAAGCTTTCTTT | CASSDQGLTNTEAFF | - | TRBJ1-1 | 15 | TRBV6-1 | once
TGCGCCAGCAGCCAAGATTCGGGCCGGGGTCGCACCGGGGAGCTGTTTTTT | CASSQDSGRGRTGELFF | - | TRBJ2-2 | 17 | TRBV4-1 | few
TGTGCCATCAGTGAGCCTCAAAAGCCCCAGCATTTT | CAISEPQKPQHF | - | TRBJ1-5 | 12 | TRBV10-3 | few
TGCGCCAGCAGCCAAGGGGAAGGGCGCTACGAGCAGTACTTC | CASSQGEGRYEQYF | - | TRBJ2-7 | 14 | TRBV4-1 | many
TGCAGCGGAGCCCAGGGGGGAAGAACTGAAGCTTTCTTT | CSGAQGGRTEAFF | TRBD1 | TRBJ1-1 | 13 | TRBV29-1 | -
TGTGCCAGCAGCTCGCCAGACAGGGGTGATACGCAGTATTTT | CASSSPDRGDTQYF | TRBD1 | TRBJ2-3 | 14 | TRBV7-9 | -
TGTGCCAGCAGCTCTCGGGGCGACTCCTACAATGAGCAGTTCTTC | CASSSRGDSYNEQFF | - | TRBJ2-1 | 15 | TRBV9 | few
TGTGCCAGCACCCAGGGGGGTTATAAGAACTATGGCTACACCTTC | CASTQGGYKNYGYTF | TRBD1 | TRBJ1-2 | 15 | TRBV7-2 | -
TGCGCCAGCAGTCCCATGACAGGGTCGGCCCCAGATACGCAGTATTTT | CASSPMTGSAPDTQYF | TRBD1 | TRBJ2-3 | 16 | TRBV4-1 | many
TGTGTCAGCAGCGTAGACAGGGTTGGGGCCAACGTCCTGACTTTC | CVSSVDRVGANVLTF | TRBD1 | TRBJ2-6 | 15 | TRBV9 | few
TGTGCCAGCAGCCGGGGAACAGGGACCTACGAGCAGTACTTC | CASSRGTGTYEQYF | - | TRBJ2-7 | 14 | TRBV14 | many
TGTGCCAGCAGCTCCCTCTATGGCTACACCTTC | CASSSLYGYTF | - | TRBJ1-2 | 11 | TRBV7-9 | -
TGTGCCAGCAGTTTGACCCACGGAGATACGCAGTATTTT | CASSLTHGDTQYF | - | TRBJ2-3 | 13 | TRBV12-3/TRBV12-4 | few
TGTGCCAGCTCAAAACTCAGGGGAGAGACCCAGTACTTC | CASSKLRGETQYF | - | TRBJ2-5 | 13 | TRBV18 | -
TGTGCCAGCAGTTTCCGGGAAAAACTGTTTTTT | CASSFREKLFF | - | TRBJ1-4 | 11 | TRBV28 | -
TGTGCCAGCAGCTTGGACGAGCCCTCACCCCTCCACTTT | CASSLDEPSPLHF | - | TRBJ1-6 | 13 | TRBV7-6 | many
TGTGCCAGCAGCGCCTTTAAAAGGGGGACCGAGCAGTACTTC | CASSAFKRGTEQYF | - | TRBJ2-7 | 14 | TRBV12-3/TRBV12-4 | many
TGCGCCAGCAGCCAAGCTCAGTATTGGGGGATCTACACCTTC | CASSQAQYWGIYTF | - | TRBJ1-2 | 14 | TRBV4-1 | few
TGTGCCAGCTCACCTCTCCCCGGAGTAGCCGGAGATACGCAGTATTTT | CASSPLPGVAGDTQYF | - | TRBJ2-3 | 16 | TRBV18 | few
TGTGCCAGCAGCGAACAAATCGGACTAGCGGGGGAAGAGACCCAGTACTTC | CASSEQIGLAGEETQYF | TRBD2 | TRBJ2-5 | 17 | TRBV7-2 | few
TGCAGCGTTGAAGAGGCGGGCAGCCCCAACTATGGCTACACCTTC | CSVEEAGSPNYGYTF | - | TRBJ1-2 | 15 | TRBV29-1 | many
TGCAGCGTTTCGAGGACCGGACCGAAGGACAGTGGAAATAAAGGTGGCTACACCTTC | CSVSRTGPKDSGNKGGYTF | - | TRBJ1-2 | 19 | TRBV29-1 | few
TGTGCCAGCAGCCTAGGGACGGCTCCTAATTCACCCCTCCATTTT | CASSLGTAPNSPLHF | - | TRBJ1-6 | 15 | TRBV6-6 | few
TGTGCCAGCAGTCCTCCCGGACAGGGGAATTCACCCCTCCACTTT | CASSPPGQGNSPLHF | TRBD1 | TRBJ1-6 | 15 | TRBV2 | many
TGTGCCAGCCGCCGGGGATGGGAGCAGTACTTC | CASRRGWEQYF | - | TRBJ2-7 | 11 | TRBV3-1 | -
TGTGCCAGCAGCCTCAGGGTTTTCAATCAGCCCCAGCATTTT | CASSLRVFNQPQHF | - | TRBJ1-5 | 14 | TRBV3-1 | -
TGTGCCAGCAGTTACTCCCGAATAGGGGACAGGGCCTACGAGCAGTACTTC | CASSYSRIGDRAYEQYF | TRBD1 | TRBJ2-7 | 17 | TRBV6-2/TRBV6-3 | many
TGTGCCAGCAGCTTGGACCTCGACAGTGGGCGCTCACCCCTCCACTTT | CASSLDLDSGRSPLHF | - | TRBJ1-6 | 16 | TRBV5-4 | few
TGTGCCAGCAGGATGGACAGGAACTATGGCTACACCTTC | CASRMDRNYGYTF | TRBD1 | TRBJ1-2 | 13 | TRBV6-5 | few
TGTGCCAGCAGTCGCCAGGGGCCCTCTGGAAACACCATATATTTT | CASSRQGPSGNTIYF | - | TRBJ1-3 | 15 | TRBV3-1 | -
TGTGCCAGCAGTTTATCCTCTTGGACTAGCGGGGGCTCAAGGGGCACCGGGGAGCTGTTTTTT | CASSLSSWTSGGSRGTGELFF | TRBD2 | TRBJ2-2 | 21 | TRBV27 | -
TGCAGTGCTAGAGCTCCGGACAACTACAATGAGCAGTTCTTC | CSARAPDNYNEQFF | - | TRBJ2-1 | 14 | TRBV20-1 | many
TGCGCCAGCAGCCAGGGACAGGGATGGTTAACCGGGGAGCTGTTTTTT | CASSQGQGWLTGELFF | TRBD1 | TRBJ2-2 | 16 | TRBV4-1 | -
TGTGCCAGCAGCTTATCCCCCAGCTACTTAAACACTGAAGCTTTCTTT | CASSLSPSYLNTEAFF | - | TRBJ1-1 | 16 | TRBV7-2 | many
TGCAGTGCTAGGGTAGCGGGGGGGCTTGGTGAGCAGTTCTTC | CSARVAGGLGEQFF | TRBD2 | TRBJ2-1 | 14 | TRBV20-1 | many
TGTGCCAGCAGCCCTTCGACAGGCCCGAATGAGCAGTTCTTC | CASSPSTGPNEQFF | - | TRBJ2-1 | 14 | TRBV11-3 | few
TGTGCCAGCGGAAGCACCTCAGGGGTGTCTGGGCAGTTCTTC | CASGSTSGVSGQFF | - | TRBJ2-1 | 14 | TRBV2 | few
TGTGCCAGCAGCACCTCGGGACGGTCGCCGACCTACAATGAGCAGTTCTTC | CASSTSGRSPTYNEQFF | - | TRBJ2-1 | 17 | TRBV5-4 | many
TGCGCCAGCAGCTCAGGACAGGGGGCAACAGATACGCAGTATTTT | CASSSGQGATDTQYF | TRBD1 | TRBJ2-3 | 15 | TRBV5-1 | -
TGTGCCAGCAGCCAAGAGCGCAGGGCCCGAATCTATGGCTACACCTTC | CASSQERRARIYGYTF | - | TRBJ1-2 | 16 | TRBV3-1 | many
TGTGCCAGCAGCCTAGAGGGAACTAACTATGGCTACACCTTC | CASSLEGTNYGYTF | - | TRBJ1-2 | 14 | TRBV7-9 | -
TGTGCCAGCAGTGAGACAGGGGGCACCGGGGAGCTGTTTTTT | CASSETGGTGELFF | TRBD1 | TRBJ2-2 | 14 | TRBV2 | many
TGCAGTGCTAGAACCGGACTAGCGGGGAGGGAGCAGTACTTC | CSARTGLAGREQYF | TRBD2 | TRBJ2-7 | 14 | TRBV20-1 | few